Sequencing of this TCR beta chain was carried out in a study of CD8 T cells in ankylosing spondylitis. Points from the study as a whole: Characteristic of ankylosing spondylitis blood, it appeared, was a TCR beta motif comprising several highly homologous variants. Some of the motif variants had earlier been found in reactive arthritis patients' fluid and blood.

TCRdb redid the calling of the 5' RACE reads with MiXCR, one entry per CDR3 protein. The sample yields about 540,000 distinct CDR3 sequences, about 13% seen once. Germline CDR1 MNHEY, CDR2 SVGEGT. The CDR3 runs 16 residues. The trim removed 8 bases at V and 3 bases at J, leaving 13 bases unmatched. A note on this clonotype: Its antigen remains unknown.

Sequencing was performed on blood, either unsorted or a sorted T cell fraction (not recorded which). This clonotype originated in a male donor with ankylosing spondylitis. The chain uses TRBV6-2 or TRBV6-3 and TRBJ1-1; 9 nucleotides match TRBD1. CDR3: CASEQGASQADTEAFF. In DNA form, the CDR3 reads TGTGCCAGCGAACAGGGGGCGTCCCAGGCGGACACTGAAGCTTTCTTT.